The source of this T cell receptor beta chain is a study of cytomegalovirus exposure and HLA in healthy donors. The study, taken as a whole, reports: Further analysis was carried out later, and it showed several of the most significant clusters appearing linked to common viral pathogens. Presence/absence results assume similar sequencing depth per donor, which may not hold.

V lost 4 bases, J lost 11 bases, and 9 bases stayed unmatched. From germline, CDR1 is SQVTM and CDR2 ANQGSEA. The CDR3 extends over 13 amino acids. This clone was picked up one time. Its antigen is as yet unknown. The PCR used 60 Vbeta and 13 Jbeta primers. Data came from immunoSEQ multiplex PCR; TCRdb stores just in-frame clones and leaves some out. The table records about 120,000 clones, roughly 80% of them present only once. The specimen was PBMCs. The rearrangement uses TRBV29-1 and TRBJ1-4; 8 nucleotides align to TRBD1. The sequence was obtained from a woman between 40 and 50 years old in good health and CMV-seropositive. In nucleotides, the CDR3 is TGCAGCGTTGGAGACAGGGGAGGGCCTAAACTGTTTTTT. Protein: CSVGDRGGPKLFF.